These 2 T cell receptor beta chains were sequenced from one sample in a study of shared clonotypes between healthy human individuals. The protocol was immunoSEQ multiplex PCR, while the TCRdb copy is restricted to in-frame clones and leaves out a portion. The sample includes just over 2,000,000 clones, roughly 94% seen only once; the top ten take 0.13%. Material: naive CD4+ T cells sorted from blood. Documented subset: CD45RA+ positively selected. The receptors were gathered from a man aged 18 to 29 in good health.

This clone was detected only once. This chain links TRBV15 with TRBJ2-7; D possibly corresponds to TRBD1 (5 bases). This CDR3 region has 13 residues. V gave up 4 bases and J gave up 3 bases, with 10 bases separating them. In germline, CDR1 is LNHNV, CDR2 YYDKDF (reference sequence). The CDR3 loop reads CATSTGSVYEQYF. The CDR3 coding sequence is TGTGCCACCAGCACAGGGTCGGTCTACGAGCAGTACTTC.

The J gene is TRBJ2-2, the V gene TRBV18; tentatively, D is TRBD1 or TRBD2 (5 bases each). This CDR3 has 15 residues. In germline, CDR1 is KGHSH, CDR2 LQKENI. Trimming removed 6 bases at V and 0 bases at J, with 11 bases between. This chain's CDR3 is CASSRDGTNTGELFF. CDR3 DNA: TGTGCCAGCTCCCGGGACGGAACGAACACCGGGGAGCTGTTTTTT.